Shown below are 28 T cell receptor beta chains from a single sample sequenced in a study of monozygotic twins with inflammatory bowel disease. No DNA is given; TCRdb re-called the 5' RACE reads and lists each CDR3 protein once. In total, the table holds about 380,000 distinct CDR3 sequences. The sample consisted of blood. The receptors were sampled from a human donor with ulcerative colitis or Crohn's disease, or a healthy co-twin of an affected twin (not recorded which).

The chain combines TRBV11-1 with TRBJ2-5; TCRdb gives TRBD1 as the D gene, but with no DNA this cannot be confirmed. CDR1 SGHAT and CDR2 FQDESV come from the germline V gene (reference sequence). The CDR3 runs 15 residues. CDR3 sequence reads: CASSPRDRGPETQYF.

The chain is built from TRBV11-3 and TRBJ2-2; TCRdb reports TRBD2, a call that lacks DNA to check it against. CDR3 size: 15 residues. Germline CDR1 reads SGHNT; CDR2 reads YENEEA. CDR3 sequence: CASTIGGARTGELFF.

J is TRBJ2-3 and V is TRBV27. CDR3 length equals 15 residues. Germline CDR1 and CDR2: MNHEY and SMNVEV (reference sequence). CDR3 residues: CASSLSPVRTDTQYF.

The chain recombines TRBV7-8 with TRBJ1-1. CDR3 length equals 17 residues. The germline gives CDR1 SGHVS, CDR2 FQNEAQ. CDR3 in amino acids: CASRPGGASRGNTEAFF.

The V call is TRBV30, the J call TRBJ2-3; TCRdb proposes TRBD1, but this gene call is untestable without DNA. The CDR3 totals 14 residues. Germline lookup yields CDR1 GTSNPN and CDR2 SVGIG (reference sequence). The CDR3: CAWSVAGSTDTQYF. The whole variable domain, remainder taken from reference TRBV30 and TRBJ2-3, is SQTIHQWPATLVQPVGSPLSLECTVEGTSNPNLYWYRQAAGRGLQLLFYSVGIGQISSEVPQNLSASRPQDRQFILSSKKLLLSDSGFYLCAWSVAGSTDTQYFGPGTRLTVL.

The chain couples TRBV5-1 to TRBJ2-3. The germline V gene encodes CDR1 SGHRS and CDR2 YFSETQ. This CDR3 is built from 14 residues. This CDR3 is CASSWQGSTDTQYF. The whole variable domain, filled in from reference TRBV5-1 and TRBJ2-3, reads KAGVTQTPRYLIKTRGQQVTLSCSPISGHRSVSWYQQTPGQGLQFLFEYFSETQRNKGNFPGRFSGRQFSNSRSEMNVSTLELGDSALYLCASSWQGSTDTQYFGPGTRLTVL.

The chain has TRBV4-3 and TRBJ1-3. CDR3 length: 15 residues. Germline CDR1 and CDR2: LGHNA and YSLEER. CDR3: CASSQDPGLGNTIYF.

The gene calls are TRBV24-1 and TRBJ2-1; the D gene TCRdb calls, TRBD1, cannot be checked with no DNA. From germline, CDR1 is KGHDR and CDR2 SFDVKD. CDR3 length: 15 amino acids. Here the CDR3 reads CATSNPDRGGNEQFF.

The chain uses TRBV18 and TRBJ2-7. Germline values: CDR1 KGHSH, CDR2 LQKENI. The CDR3 has 12 amino acids. The CDR3 sequence: CASSRNPYEQYF.

The chain carries TRBV4-3 and TRBJ1-5; TCRdb picks TRBD1, but there is no DNA to check that call. This CDR3 comprises 17 residues. CDR1 and CDR2 (germline): LGHNA, YSLEER. The CDR3 loop reads CASSPDLREYSNQPQHF.

The chain is built from TRBV6-2 or TRBV6-3 and TRBJ1-1; no DNA is available, so the TRBD1 call from TCRdb remains unchecked. The length of the CDR3 is 13 residues. The germline CDR1 and CDR2 sequences are MNHEY and SVGEGT. CDR3 residues: CASSRGQTPEAFF.

This sequence joins TRBV7-8 and TRBJ2-7; TCRdb designates TRBD1, a call that cannot be tested without DNA. Germline CDR1 is SGHVS and CDR2 is FQNEAQ. The length of the CDR3 is 14 residues. The CDR3 loop is CASSLEAGVYEQYF.

The chain combines TRBV5-6 with TRBJ1-6. Germline V gene data show CDR1 as SGHDT and CDR2 as YYEEEE. The CDR3 totals 15 residues. The CDR3 spells CASSFVSGQNSPLHF. Full variable domain (missing parts from reference TRBV5-6 and TRBJ1-6): DAGVTQSPTHLIKTRGQQVTLRCSPKSGHDTVSWYQQALGQGPQFIFQYYEEEERQRGNFPDRFSGHQFPNYSSELNVNALLLGDSALYLCASSFVSGQNSPLHFGNGTRLTVT.

The rearrangement uses TRBV9 and TRBJ2-7; the TCRdb D gene call, TRBD2, has no DNA to confirm it. Germline V gene data show CDR1 as SGDLS and CDR2 as YYNGEE. The CDR3 spans 14 residues. CDR3: CASSVLGGGYEQYF.

The rearrangement joins TRBV20-1 to TRBJ2-7; lacking DNA, the TRBD2 call made by TCRdb goes unchecked. The germline V gene has CDR1 DFQATT and CDR2 SNEGSKA (reference sequence). The CDR3 totals 16 residues. This chain's CDR3 is CSAKRQRQPQFYEQYF.

This chain uses TRBV10-3 with TRBJ1-1; TCRdb's D call, TRBD1, is unchecked because there is no DNA. The CDR3 totals 16 residues. CDR1 is ENHRY, CDR2 SYGVKD, per germline. The CDR3 is CAISAFGTGVNTEAFF.

V gene TRBV4-3 combines with J gene TRBJ2-6; TCRdb calls TRBD1, which cannot be checked without DNA. Germline V gene lookup returns CDR1 LGHNA and CDR2 YSLEER. CDR3 length: 19 amino acids. CDR3 sequence: CASSQDQPGVYPGANVLTF.

This CDR3 reads CASSDSARTGELFF. The chain joins TRBV6-1 to TRBJ2-2. From germline, CDR1 is MNHNS and CDR2 SASEGT. The CDR3 spans 14 residues.

The gene calls are TRBV24-1 and TRBJ2-1; checking the TCRdb D call of TRBD1 is not possible without DNA. The CDR3 has 14 residues. Per germline, CDR1 KGHDR and CDR2 SFDVKD. CDR3 sequence reads: CATSVGGPYNEQFF.

The rearrangement links TRBV20-1 to TRBJ2-1; as DNA is missing, the TRBD1 call by TCRdb cannot be tested. The CDR3 spans 14 residues. The germline V gene has CDR1 DFQATT and CDR2 SNEGSKA (reference sequence). The CDR3 is CSARIGTLYNEQFF.

The genes are TRBV24-1 and TRBJ2-1. CDR1 KGHDR and CDR2 SFDVKD come from the germline V gene. There are 16 residues in the CDR3. CDR3 loop: CATSDGDGTPYDEQFF.

The rearrangement links TRBV10-3 to TRBJ2-7; lacking DNA, the TRBD1 call made by TCRdb goes unchecked. The CDR3 covers 14 residues. CDR1 and CDR2 from the germline V gene are ENHRY and SYGVKD. The CDR3 protein is CAISEGPSPYEQYF.

The rearrangement links TRBV20-1 to TRBJ2-5; TCRdb returns TRBD1, unconfirmable since there is no DNA. The CDR3 consists of 14 residues. Germline assignment: CDR1 DFQATT and CDR2 SNEGSKA (reference sequence). CDR3: CSASSGTGGETQYF.

This chain's CDR3 is CASSQAPDRPNTEAFF. The rearrangement joins TRBV4-2 to TRBJ1-1; TCRdb selects TRBD1, and the lack of DNA leaves this call unchecked. CDR1 and CDR2 (germline): LGHNA, YNFKEQ. This CDR3 is built from 16 residues.

CDR3: CASSSTSGASYNEQFF. The chain has TRBV5-1 and TRBJ2-1; TCRdb selects TRBD2, and the lack of DNA leaves this call unchecked. The CDR3 extends over 16 amino acids. Germline-derived CDR1 and CDR2 are SGHRS and YFSETQ.

This chain uses TRBV12-3 or TRBV12-4 with TRBJ1-6; TCRdb's assignment of TRBD1 cannot be checked, as there is no DNA. The CDR3 sequence is 14 residues long. The chain's CDR3 is CASSLDRNHSPLHF.

The chain joins TRBV5-1 to TRBJ2-2; TCRdb's D gene call, TRBD1, goes unchecked for lack of DNA. CDR1 is SGHRS and CDR2 is YFSETQ in the germline V gene. This CDR3 is built from 17 residues. The CDR3 sequence is CASSLLGAASGTGELFF.

The rearrangement links TRBV12-3 or TRBV12-4 to TRBJ2-1; TCRdb designates TRBD2, a call that cannot be tested without DNA. CDR3 length: 13 residues. The CDR3 region is CATGGALYNEQFF.